This T cell receptor beta chain was captured by sequencing in a study of graft-versus-host responses after intestinal transplantation. The overall study: Recipients were given multivisceral, liver-intestinal, or isolated intestinal transplants. Recipients uniformly received anti-thymocyte globulin induction, followed by tacrolimus and steroids for approximately 3 years. Study conclusions and caveats: After transplant, early declines in HvG clones were associated with peak levels of circulating GvH clones.

Measured with immunoSEQ multiplex PCR; TCRdb has only the in-frame clones, and not every one. The sample holds around 100,000 clones, around 92% seen once. The V and J ends lost 1 base and 7 bases respectively, with 14 bases between them. This CDR3 has 15 amino acids. Per the germline V gene, CDR1 is LGHNA and CDR2 is YSLEER. About this clone: Its antigen remains unidentified.

This sequence was found in a human donor who was the organ donor for an intestinal transplant. The V gene is TRBV4-3, the J gene TRBJ2-1; D uncertain. Sample: unstimulated CD8+ T cells sorted from spleen or lymph node cells, taken before transplant. As DNA, the CDR3 is TGCGCCAGCAGCCAAGTCTGGAGTTCTGGGAATGAGCAGTTCTTC. Translated, it gives CASSQVWSSGNEQFF.